The next 9 T cell receptor beta chains were all read from a single sample in a study of blood T cell repertoires in COVID-19. Here immunoSEQ multiplex PCR was the method, and the copy in TCRdb shows in-frame clones only, minus some. The sample consists of more than 140,000 clones, around 83% of them appearing once. The sample was peripheral blood. These TCRs come from a woman aged 60 to 75 with acute or convalescent COVID-19.

The chain couples TRBV18 to TRBJ1-2; 10 bases are a match to TRBD1. With V trimmed by 4 bases and J by 6 bases, 2 bases remained unmatched. Germline lookup yields CDR1 KGHSH and CDR2 LQKENI. The CDR3 loop spans 13 amino acids. CDR3 sequence reads: CASSLGQGDGYTF. As DNA, the CDR3 is TGTGCCAGCTCACTCGGACAGGGGGATGGCTACACCTTC.

The chain recombines TRBV4-3 with TRBJ2-5; possible D gene TRBD1, 5 bases. The CDR3 extends over 15 amino acids. Deletions cut 4 bases from V and 2 bases from J, with 14 bases between. The germline V gene encodes CDR1 LGHNA and CDR2 YSLEER. The CDR3 loop is CASSLGRSRQETQYF. The CDR3 DNA sequence: TGCGCCAGCAGCCTGGGGCGATCTCGGCAAGAGACCCAGTACTTC.

This clone showed up just once. The rearrangement uses TRBV9 and TRBJ1-3; TRBD1 matches 9 bases. This CDR3 spans 18 amino acids. The trim removed 4 bases at V and 0 bases at J, leaving 11 bases unmatched. CDR1 and CDR2 from the germline V gene are SGDLS and YYNGEE. The CDR3 here is CASSTRQGGPSSGNTIYF. The CDR3 DNA follows: TGTGCCAGCAGCACCCGACAGGGGGGTCCGAGCTCTGGAAACACCATATATTTT.

The V gene is TRBV7-8, the J gene TRBJ2-2, with D possibly matching TRBD1 (6 bases). The ends were cut back, 7 bases at V and 1 base at J, with 13 bases in the middle. Germline assignment: CDR1 SGHVS and CDR2 FQNEAQ. The CDR3 is made up of 15 amino acids. CDR3 loop: CASKNRDRNTGELFF. The CDR3 DNA sequence: TGTGCCAGCAAAAACAGGGATCGGAACACCGGGGAGCTGTTTTTT.

In DNA, the CDR3 is TGCAGTGCTAGCGACAGATATGGCTACACCTTC. Translating gives CSASDRYGYTF. The chain is built from TRBV20-1 and TRBJ1-2; weak D call: TRBD1 (5 bases). The V end was cut by 3 bases, the J end by 5 bases, with 7 bases between. The CDR3 length is 11 residues. From germline, CDR1 is DFQATT and CDR2 SNEGSKA (reference sequence).

The chain carries TRBV6-5 and TRBJ1-1; 8 nucleotides line up with TRBD1. The germline gives CDR1 MNHEY, CDR2 SVGAGI. The CDR3 contains 15 residues. With V trimmed by 2 bases and J by 1 base, 3 bases remained unmatched. In DNA form, the CDR3 reads TGTGCCAGCAGTTACGCCACAGGGGGGAACACTGAAGCTTTCTTT. This codes for CASSYATGGNTEAFF.

The chain employs TRBV20-1 and TRBJ1-1; 7 positions match TRBD1. This CDR3 comprises 13 residues. Germline CDR1 is DFQATT and CDR2 is SNEGSKA (reference sequence). V dropped 3 bases and J dropped 8; count of bases not matched to a gene: 9. The CDR3 protein is CSASKTGKGEAFF. CDR3 coding DNA: TGCAGTGCTAGTAAGACAGGGAAGGGGGAAGCTTTCTTT.

The chain couples TRBV18 to TRBJ2-7; D unclear. CDR1 is KGHSH, CDR2 LQKENI, per germline. The CDR3 totals 16 residues. Trimming left V 0 bases short and J 4 bases short, with 16 bases between. CDR3 bases: TGTGCCAGCTCACCACCTCCTCTTCTCGGCGGTTACGAGCAGTACTTC. Translated: CASSPPPLLGGYEQYF. Using reference TRBV18 and TRBJ2-7 for the parts outside the CDR3, the full variable domain is NAGVMQNPRHLVRRRGQEARLRCSPMKGHSHVYWYRQLPEEGLKFMVYLQKENIIDESGMPKERFSAEFPKEGPSILRIQQVVRGDSAAYFCASSPPPLLGGYEQYFGPGTRLTVT.

The chain couples TRBV5-4 to TRBJ2-3; weak D call: TRBD1 (6 bases). Germline assignment: CDR1 SGHNT and CDR2 YYREEE (reference sequence). The CDR3 covers 16 residues. The V end was cut by 0 bases, the J end by 2 bases, with 13 bases between. The CDR3 coding sequence is TGTGCCAGCAGCTTGGGAGGGGGAATAGACACAGATACGCAGTATTTT. This sequence encodes CASSLGGGIDTDTQYF.